Listed here are 26 T cell receptor beta chains from one sample, sequenced in a study of OX40 agonist ivuxolimab in advanced cancers. Profiling relied on immunoSEQ multiplex PCR, and the TCRdb table lists in-frame clones only, not all of them. The table has tens of thousands of clones, around 80% seen once. The material sequenced was CD4+ or CD8+ T cells sorted from blood, taken in a trial of the OX40 agonist ivuxolimab. These receptors were taken from an adult with an advanced solid tumor such as melanoma, head and neck, liver or kidney cancer.

This clone was found once. The CDR3 region is CASSSVPETQYF. In DNA, the CDR3 is TGTGCCAGCAGTTCGGTGCCAGAGACCCAGTACTTC. The V gene is TRBV28, the J gene TRBJ2-5; no definite D call. Looked up from germline, CDR1 is MDHEN and CDR2 is SYDVKM. The CDR3 spans 12 residues. V lost 4 bases and J 4 bases, leaving 7 bases between the germline ends.

The chain uses TRBV7-6 and TRBJ2-5; D is possibly TRBD1 (5 bases). Germline values: CDR1 SGHVS, CDR2 FNYEAQ. Trimming took off 5 bases at V and 6 bases at J, with 13 bases between the two ends. The CDR3 covers 13 residues. This CDR3 reads CASSVGVEKTQYF. The CDR3 DNA sequence: TGTGCCAGCAGCGTAGGGGTCGAAAAGACCCAGTACTTC. The variable domain in full, completed from reference TRBV7-6 and TRBJ2-5, reads GAGVSQSPRYKVTKRGQDVALRCDPISGHVSLYWYRQALGQGPEFLTYFNYEAQQDKSGLPNDRFSAERPEGSISTLTIQRTEQRDSAMYRCASSVGVEKTQYFGPGTRLLVL.

V gene TRBV7-3 combines with J gene TRBJ2-1; D gene ambiguous. Trimming shortened V by 2 bases and J by 6 bases, and 14 bases separated the two germline ends. CDR3 length equals 15 residues. Per the germline V gene, CDR1 is SGHTA and CDR2 is FQGTGA. The CDR3 nucleotides read TGTGCCAGCAGCTTAGCCGGTTTAAGGACCAATGAGCAGTTCTTC. It yields the protein CASSLAGLRTNEQFF. Complete variable domain (other parts from reference TRBV7-3 and TRBJ2-1): GAGVSQTPSNKVTEKGKYVELRCDPISGHTALYWYRQSLGQGPEFLIYFQGTGAADDSGLPNDRFFAVRPEGSVSTLKIQRTERGDSAVYLCASSLAGLRTNEQFFGPGTRLTVL.

V gene TRBV4-3 combines with J gene TRBJ1-2, with D possibly TRBD1 on 5 matching bases. The CDR3 has 16 amino acids. The V gene lost 4 bases and the J gene lost 3 bases, with 18 bases spanning the gap. CDR1 and CDR2 from the germline V gene are LGHNA and YSLEER. Written as DNA, the CDR3 is TGCGCCAGCAGCCCAAGCGGACAACGGATGGACTATGGCTACACCTTC. Encoded protein: CASSPSGQRMDYGYTF.

The genes are TRBV21-1 and TRBJ2-3; the DNA was not compared with TRBD2, the D call given in the table. TRBV21-1 is termed a pseudogene. The CDR3 has 15 amino acids. CDR3 in DNA: TGTGCCAGCAGCAAAGGACTAGTAATCCCAGATACGCAGTATTTT. Translating gives CASSKGLVIPDTQYF.

The chain links TRBV7-7 to TRBJ2-3; D gene ambiguous. V was clipped by 2 bases and J by 5 bases, with 8 bases between them. The CDR3 consists of 13 residues. Germline lookup yields CDR1 SSHAT and CDR2 FNYEAQ (reference sequence). CDR3 nucleotide sequence: TGTGCCAGCAGCTTAACCCCGCAAGATACGCAGTATTTT. It translates to CASSLTPQDTQYF.

This clone was picked up a small number of times. CDR3 sequence (DNA): TGTGCCAGCAGCTTAACCTCAGGGCCAGATACGCAGTATTTT. It specifies CASSLTSGPDTQYF. The chain recombines TRBV7-9 with TRBJ2-3; TRBD1 might be the D (5 bases). V was pared by 2 bases and J by 4 bases, with 10 bases between. The germline gives CDR1 SEHNR, CDR2 FQNEAQ (reference sequence). The CDR3 totals 14 residues.

V is TRBV5-1 and J is TRBJ1-3, with TRBD1 identical over 7 bases. Germline V gene lookup returns CDR1 SGHRS and CDR2 YFSETQ. The ends lost 1 base at V and 7 bases at J; junction bases unmatched: 14. The CDR3 totals 17 residues. The CDR3 DNA sequence: TGCGCCAGCAGCTTGTCCTCCAGGACAGGCTTTGTCAACACCATATATTTT. Translation: CASSLSSRTGFVNTIYF.

The rearrangement links TRBV5-8 to TRBJ1-5; D is perhaps TRBD1 (5 bases). Between the trimmed V and J ends, which lost 3 bases and 6 bases, there was a span of 13 bases. Per germline, CDR1 SGHTS and CDR2 YDEGEE. This CDR3 region has 14 residues. CDR3 bases: TGTGCCAGCAGCTGGGGGACCGGGGTTCAGCCCCAGCATTTT. Its protein product is CASSWGTGVQPQHF.

The V gene is TRBV7-3, the J gene TRBJ2-3; TRBD2 agrees at 12 bases. Germline CDR1 reads SGHTA; CDR2 reads FQGTGA. The CDR3 length is 17 residues. The V segment lost 3 bases and the J segment 0 bases; nucleotides outside the gene matches: 4. Here the CDR3 reads CASSFRLAGASTDTQYF. DNA for the CDR3: TGTGCCAGCAGCTTCCGACTAGCGGGGGCTAGCACAGATACGCAGTATTTT.

The genes are TRBV6-5 and TRBJ2-7; TRBD1 might be the D (6 bases). The CDR3 runs to 15 residues. Germline CDR1 MNHEY, CDR2 SVGAGI. CDR3 bases: TGTGCCGGCAGGAAAGGACAGAACATCGGGTACGAGCAGTACGTC. Translation gives CAGRKGQNIGYEQYV.

Note on this clone: The sample carries other DNA sequences with the same CDR3. The rearrangement joins TRBV18 to TRBJ1-5; TRBD1 is a possible D gene (6 bases). CDR3 length: 18 residues. The V and J ends lost 4 bases and 0 bases respectively, with 19 bases between them. The V gene's germline CDR1 is KGHSH and CDR2 LQKENI. The CDR3 coding sequence is TGTGCCAGCTCACTTACTCCGGGGCAGGGGTATAGCAATCAGCCCCAGCATTTT. Translated: CASSLTPGQGYSNQPQHF. The full variable domain, with the rest looked up from reference TRBV18 and TRBJ1-5, is NAGVMQNPRHLVRRRGQEARLRCSPMKGHSHVYWYRQLPEEGLKFMVYLQKENIIDESGMPKERFSAEFPKEGPSILRIQQVVRGDSAAYFCASSLTPGQGYSNQPQHFGDGTRLSIL.

This rearrangement joins TRBV7-6 to TRBJ2-1, with TRBD1 as a possible D gene (6 bases). V was pared by 6 bases and J by 11 bases, with 14 bases between. This CDR3 spans 12 amino acids. Germline V gene data show CDR1 as SGHVS and CDR2 as FNYEAQ. CDR3: CASSRTDPKQFF. In DNA form, the CDR3 reads TGTGCCAGCAGTCGGACAGACCCTAAGCAGTTCTTC.

The rearrangement uses TRBV2 and TRBJ1-2; D not resolved. The CDR3 has 13 amino acids. Germline V gene lookup returns CDR1 SNHLY and CDR2 FYNNEI. Deletions cut 4 bases from V and 0 bases from J, with 6 bases between. CDR3 nucleotide sequence: TGTGCCAGCAGTGTATCCCCTAACTATGGCTACACCTTC. This translates into CASSVSPNYGYTF.

The V and J genes are TRBV6-1 and TRBJ1-2; D is undetermined. Germline V gives CDR1 MNHNS, CDR2 SASEGT. V was shortened by 0 bases and J by 4 bases, with 12 bases between the two germline ends. CDR3 length equals 15 residues. CDR3 amino acids: CASSEAVGAFYGYTF. The DNA for the CDR3 is TGTGCCAGCAGTGAAGCGGTCGGAGCGTTCTATGGCTACACCTTC.

The chain combines TRBV6-1 with TRBJ2-6; D may be TRBD1 or TRBD2 (5 bases each). The germline V gene has CDR1 MNHNS and CDR2 SASEGT. V was pared by 7 bases and J by 4 bases, with 14 bases between. The CDR3 is 15 amino acids. The CDR3 nucleotides read TGTGCCAGCACCGAACAAGGGACCGGGGCCAACGTCCTGACTTTC. Protein product: CASTEQGTGANVLTF.

This rearrangement joins TRBV6-5 to TRBJ2-7; D may be TRBD1 or TRBD2 (5 bases each). The germline gives CDR1 MNHEY, CDR2 SVGAGI. CDR3 length: 16 amino acids. Deletions cut 1 base from V and 2 bases from J, with 15 bases between. The CDR3 is CASSYYPGTPPYEQYF. CDR3 nucleotide sequence: TGTGCCAGCAGTTACTATCCGGGGACGCCACCCTACGAGCAGTACTTC.

V usage is TRBV4-3 and J usage is TRBJ2-7, with D perhaps matching TRBD2 (5 bases). The germline V and J ends were trimmed by 2 bases and 1 base, with 9 bases remaining between them. This CDR3 has 14 residues. Germline-derived CDR1 and CDR2 are LGHNA and YSLEER. The CDR3 coding sequence is TGCGCCAGCAGCCAATCCGGGGAGTCCTACGAGCAGTACTTC. It yields the protein CASSQSGESYEQYF.

This clone appeared once. The rearrangement joins TRBV11-2 to TRBJ2-1; D is perhaps TRBD2 (5 bases). From germline, CDR1 is SGHAT and CDR2 FQNNGV. V was trimmed by 5 bases and J by 9 bases, leaving 14 bases between them. The length of the CDR3 is 13 residues. The CDR3 is CASSPSRGSEQFF. In DNA, the CDR3 is TGTGCCAGCAGCCCCTCGAGAGGGTCTGAGCAGTTCTTC.

This clone was detected once. The rearrangement joins TRBV6-5 to TRBJ2-1; 8 bases match TRBD2. Trimming at V came to 8 bases and at J to 1 base, leaving 7 bases not matched to a gene. The CDR3 is 15 residues long. The germline V gene encodes CDR1 MNHEY and CDR2 SVGAGI. CDR3 in amino acids: CASRSRGESYNEQFF. In DNA, the CDR3 is TGTGCCAGCCGCTCGCGGGGGGAATCCTACAATGAGCAGTTCTTC.

This clone was found once. The chain recombines TRBV15 with TRBJ1-1, with D uncertain. Trimming removed 2 bases at V and 3 bases at J, with 10 bases between. Germline V gives CDR1 LNHNV, CDR2 YYDKDF (reference sequence). The CDR3 sequence is 14 residues long. CDR3 DNA sequence: TGTGCCACCAGCAGACCCCTTGGCTACACTGAAGCTTTCTTT. Encoded protein: CATSRPLGYTEAFF. The full variable domain, completed using reference TRBV15 and TRBJ1-1, is DAMVIQNPRYQVTQFGKPVTLSCSQTLNHNVMYWYQQKSSQAPKLLFHYYDKDFNNEADTPDNFQSRRPNTSFCFLDIRSPGLGDTAMYLCATSRPLGYTEAFFGQGTRLTVV.

The rearrangement uses TRBV2 and TRBJ1-1; D possibly corresponds to TRBD1 (6 bases). Trimming cost V 6 bases and J 1 base, with 12 bases left between them. The CDR3 sequence is 14 residues long. Per germline, CDR1 SNHLY and CDR2 FYNNEI. CDR3 region: CASRDTDRNTEAFF. CDR3 DNA sequence: TGTGCCAGCAGAGATACGGACAGGAACACTGAAGCTTTCTTT. The variable domain in full, completed from reference TRBV2 and TRBJ1-1, reads EPEVTQTPSHQVTQMGQEVILRCVPISNHLYFYWYRQILGQKVEFLVSFYNNEISEKSEIFDDQFSVERPDGSNFTLKIRSTKLEDSAMYFCASRDTDRNTEAFFGQGTRLTVV.

This clone has only one observation. This rearrangement joins TRBV7-9 to TRBJ1-6; TRBD1 is a possible D gene (5 bases). Germline assignment: CDR1 SEHNR and CDR2 FQNEAQ (reference sequence). V lost 6 bases and J lost 0, with 12 bases in between. This CDR3 is 16 amino acids long. CDR3 region: CASSKQEFSYNSPLHF. CDR3 DNA: TGTGCCAGCAGTAAACAGGAGTTCTCCTATAATTCACCCCTCCACTTT.

This clone was seen a handful of times. This rearrangement joins TRBV9 to TRBJ2-5, with D unclear. The CDR3 has 13 residues. Germline V gives CDR1 SGDLS, CDR2 YYNGEE. Trimming shortened V by 2 bases and J by 5 bases, and 10 bases separated the two germline ends. The CDR3 nucleotides are TGTGCCAGCAGCGTCGGCCCCGCGGAGACCCAGTACTTC. Its translation is CASSVGPAETQYF.

The CDR3 nucleotides read TGTGCCAGCAGCCCGGGACAGGGAGAGAAGGAGCAGTTCTTC. It specifies CASSPGQGEKEQFF. V is TRBV5-6 and J is TRBJ2-1; TRBD1 aligns across 9 bases. This CDR3 has 14 residues. Per germline, CDR1 SGHDT and CDR2 YYEEEE. Losses at the gene ends were 4 bases for V and 10 bases for J; bases not matched to a gene: 9.

The table lists this clone with a count of one. V and J are TRBV5-5 and TRBJ2-3, with D tentatively TRBD1 or TRBD2 (5 bases each). V lost 0 bases to trimming and J lost 2 bases, with 7 bases between them. Germline V gives CDR1 SGHKS, CDR2 YYEKEE (reference sequence). This CDR3 has 14 amino acids. CDR3 nucleotide sequence: TGTGCCAGCAGCTTGGAAGGGACCACAGATACGCAGTATTTT. Its protein product is CASSLEGTTDTQYF.